This T cell receptor beta chain was identified in a study of T cells expressing NK-cell markers. Study results and caveats: The same clonotypes also predominated in the CD3+CD56-NKG2C+ fraction of several donors.

A remark on this clonotype: Its antigen is as yet unknown.

With the 5' RACE reads reprocessed, TCRdb shows one record per CDR3 protein and no DNA. Across hundreds of thousands of distinct CDR3 sequences, the top ten clones capture roughly 7.2% of the sample. CDR1 is SEHNR, CDR2 FQNEAQ, per germline (reference sequence). This CDR3 is built from 15 residues. The V gene is TRBV7-9, the J gene TRBJ2-5; checking the TCRdb D call of TRBD2 is not possible without DNA. The TCR sequence derives from a woman aged 18 to 75 in good health. The sequencing input was blood T cells: a sorted CD56 or NKG2C T cell subset, CD4+ or CD8+ T cells, or bulk PBMC T cells (not recorded which). The CDR3 here is CASSLVGTREETQYF.